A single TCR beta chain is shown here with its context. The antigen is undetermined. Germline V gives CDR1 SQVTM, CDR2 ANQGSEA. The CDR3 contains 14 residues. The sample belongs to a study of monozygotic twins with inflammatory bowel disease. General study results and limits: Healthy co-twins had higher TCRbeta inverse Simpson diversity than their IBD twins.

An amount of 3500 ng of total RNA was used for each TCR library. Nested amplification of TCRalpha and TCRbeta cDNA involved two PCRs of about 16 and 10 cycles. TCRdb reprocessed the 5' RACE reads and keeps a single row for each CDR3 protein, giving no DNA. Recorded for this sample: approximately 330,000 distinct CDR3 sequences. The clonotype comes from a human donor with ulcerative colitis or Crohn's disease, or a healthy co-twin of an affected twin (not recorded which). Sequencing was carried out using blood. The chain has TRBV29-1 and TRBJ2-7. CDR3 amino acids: CSVEDRGTSAEQYF.